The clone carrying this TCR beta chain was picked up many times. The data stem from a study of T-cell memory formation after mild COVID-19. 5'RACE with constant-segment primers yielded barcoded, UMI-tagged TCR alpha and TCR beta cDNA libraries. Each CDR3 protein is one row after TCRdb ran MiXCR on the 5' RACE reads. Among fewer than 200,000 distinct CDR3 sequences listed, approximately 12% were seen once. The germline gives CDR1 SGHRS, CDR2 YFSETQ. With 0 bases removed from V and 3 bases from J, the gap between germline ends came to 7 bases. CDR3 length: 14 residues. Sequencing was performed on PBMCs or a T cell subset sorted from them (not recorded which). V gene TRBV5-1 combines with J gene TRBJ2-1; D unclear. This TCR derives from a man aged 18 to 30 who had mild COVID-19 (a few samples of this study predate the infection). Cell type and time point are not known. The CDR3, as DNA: TGCGCCAGCAGCTTGGAGGCAGACTACAATGAGCAGTTCTTC. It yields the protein CASSLEADYNEQFF.